The 10 T cell receptor beta chains below were found in one sample sequenced in a study of Graves' ophthalmopathy and Graves' hyperthyroidism (dated 2018 in TCRdb). Sequencing took place on an Illumina HiSeq 2000. For repertoire sequencing, the TCR beta CDR3 regions were amplified from RNA transcripts. HTBI primers and the Qiagen OneStep RT-PCR kit were used in a first-round RT-PCR, which was followed by a second-round multiplex PCR, size selection and purification. TCRdb took the public reads, trimmed them with fastp at Q25, ran MiXCR for clone calling and kept in-frame beta chains. Here each entry gathers all rows of one CDR3 protein and keeps the most common genes and DNA. In all, the sample holds about 620,000 distinct CDR3 sequences, and around a fifth of those were seen once. The ten top clones hold approximately 7% of the sample. Sample: peripheral blood. Receptors originate from a woman between 18 and 30 years old with stable Graves' hyperthyroidism. Some clones in this sample may be carry-over from other donors' samples. Donor details come from another sample of the same person, matched by shared clones.

The gene calls are TRBV7-2 and TRBJ1-2, with 7 bases matching TRBD1. The length of the CDR3 is 15 residues. Germline CDR1 reads SGHTA; CDR2 reads FQGNSA. V trimming: 9 bases; J trimming: 3 bases; junction bases outside the gene matches: 13. The CDR3 region has the DNA TGTGCCAGGGCCGAAGGGACAGCAACTGACTATGGCTACACCTTC. This encodes CARAEGTATDYGYTF.

V is TRBV11-2 and J is TRBJ2-2, with D maybe TRBD1 (9 bases). Germline V CDR1 and CDR2: SGHAT, FQNNGV. V was clipped by 2 bases and J by 2 bases, with 15 bases between them. The CDR3 runs to 17 residues. CDR3 DNA sequence: TGTGCCAGCAGCTTACGGGGGGGACAGGGTAACACCGGGGAGCTGTTTTTT. This gives the protein CASSLRGGQGNTGELFF.

The chain has TRBV20-1 and TRBJ2-7; TRBD2 might be the D (6 bases). The V and J ends lost 5 bases and 5 bases respectively, with 16 bases between them. Germline CDR1 reads DFQATT; CDR2 reads SNEGSKA (reference sequence). The CDR3 has 13 residues. CDR3: CSAVPSGFNEQYF. The CDR3 DNA reads TGCAGTGCTGTTCCAAGCGGGTTCAACGAGCAGTACTTC.

This clonotype showed up many times. V usage is TRBV30 and J usage is TRBJ1-1; no reliable D call. The germline gives CDR1 GTSNPN, CDR2 SVGIG (reference sequence). The ends were cut back, 8 bases at V and 0 bases at J, with 10 bases in the middle. The CDR3 is 12 amino acids. The CDR3, as DNA: TGTGCCCTTCTAGGGATGAACACTGAAGCTTTCTTT. Residues: CALLGMNTEAFF.

In its sample, this clonotype was seen many times. The rearrangement joins TRBV6-1 to TRBJ2-5; possible D gene TRBD2, 5 bases. Germline CDR1 reads MNHNS; CDR2 reads SASEGT. Trimming shortened V by 7 bases and J by 0 bases, and 9 bases separated the two germline ends. CDR3 length equals 13 residues. The CDR3 nucleotides are TGTGCCAGCACCCCGGGGAACCAAGAGACCCAGTACTTC. Translation: CASTPGNQETQYF.

The chain combines TRBV20-1 with TRBJ1-1; D gene ambiguous. This CDR3 region has 14 residues. Germline CDR1 DFQATT, CDR2 SNEGSKA (reference sequence). Trimming cost V 1 base and J 1 base, with 10 bases left between them. CDR3 sequence (DNA): TGCAGTGCTAGAGCGAATAGACGGAACACTGAAGCTTTCTTT. It encodes CSARANRRNTEAFF.

Ten or more counts support this clonotype. This chain links TRBV18 with TRBJ2-7; D is uncertain. The V gene's germline CDR1 is KGHSH and CDR2 LQKENI. The V gene lost 2 bases and the J gene lost 3 bases, with 11 bases spanning the gap. The CDR3 runs 14 residues. This chain's CDR3 is CASSPIVTVYEQYF. In DNA form, the CDR3 reads TGTGCCAGCTCACCAATTGTAACAGTCTACGAGCAGTACTTC.

This clonotype showed up many times. The J gene is TRBJ2-5, the V gene TRBV27, with 11 bases lining up with TRBD2. The germline V gene encodes CDR1 MNHEY and CDR2 SMNVEV (reference sequence). Germline trimming cut 4 bases from V and 5 bases from J; bases unmatched to any gene: 9. The CDR3 totals 16 residues. The CDR3 reads CASSYGPASGRETQYF. The CDR3 nucleotides are TGTGCCAGCAGTTATGGCCCCGCTAGCGGGAGGGAGACCCAGTACTTC.

This clonotype has at least ten counts. V and J are TRBV11-2 and TRBJ1-5, with D maybe TRBD1 (6 bases). The germline V and J ends were trimmed by 4 bases and 5 bases, with 9 bases remaining between them. The CDR3 spans 13 residues. Germline lookup yields CDR1 SGHAT and CDR2 FQNNGV. CDR3 residues: CASSYAGDQPQHF. For the CDR3, the DNA is TGTGCCAGCAGCTACGCAGGGGATCAGCCCCAGCATTTT.

The rearrangement joins TRBV5-1 to TRBJ1-6; tentative D call: TRBD1 (5 bases). The CDR3 is 16 amino acids. From germline, CDR1 is SGHRS and CDR2 YFSETQ. Between the trimmed V and J ends, which lost 0 bases and 9 bases, there was a span of 16 bases. CDR3 nucleotide sequence: TGCGCCAGCAGCTTGGCGGGACTTGGCACCGGTTCACCCCTCCACTTT. It encodes CASSLAGLGTGSPLHF. Using reference TRBV5-1 and TRBJ1-6 for the parts outside the CDR3, the full variable domain is KAGVTQTPRYLIKTRGQQVTLSCSPISGHRSVSWYQQTPGQGLQFLFEYFSETQRNKGNFPGRFSGRQFSNSRSEMNVSTLELGDSALYLCASSLAGLGTGSPLHFGNGTRLTVT.